Listed below are T cell receptor beta chains from one sample, sequenced in a study of regulatory T cells in long-lasting Graves disease. Each CDR3 protein gets one entry after TCRdb re-called the multiplex PCR reads with MiXCR. The sample lists about 350,000 distinct CDR3 sequences, over 15% occurring once. These data were also reused for a study on T cells in Graves' hyperthyroidism and ophthalmopathy.

The sample was peripheral blood mononuclear cells (PBMCs), taken at new diagnosis, from a patient treated with antithyroid drugs. All receptors come from a man in his forties with Graves disease. The CDR3 runs from the conserved cysteine through the conserved F or W. D genes are given only for firm matches. Clone size is shown for a subset of rows, as once, few, many or a class of expanded clone.

>TRBV20-1|many|TRBD1|TRBJ1-1
CSARESGQGARVGMNTEAFF
TGCAGTGCTAGAGAATCGGGACAGGGGGCGCGGGTAGGGATGAACACTGAAGCTTTCTTT
>TRBV4-1|few|TRBD2|TRBJ2-7
CASSQLAGAPYEQYF
TGCGCCAGCAGCCAATTAGCGGGGGCCCCCTACGAGCAGTACTTC
>TRBV19|many|NA|TRBJ2-3
CASSLTRTDTQYF
TGTGCCAGTAGTTTGACCCGCACAGATACGCAGTATTTT
>TRBV28|many|NA|TRBJ2-7
CASSLLGVENEQYF
TGTGCCAGCAGTTTATTGGGCGTTGAGAACGAGCAGTACTTC
>TRBV3-1|few|NA|TRBJ1-3
CASSQDGGHSGNTIYF
TGTGCCAGCAGCCAAGATGGGGGGCACTCTGGAAACACCATATATTTT
>TRBV5-4|many|NA|TRBJ1-5
CAITTDQPQHF
TGTGCCATTACGACCGATCAGCCCCAGCATTTT
>TRBV5-1|many|NA|TRBJ2-3
CASSLSARSTDTQYF
TGTGCCAGCAGCTTGTCCGCGCGGAGCACAGATACGCAGTATTTT
>TRBV28|many|NA|TRBJ1-1
CASSVLNGEAFF
TGTGCCAGCAGTGTCCTGAATGGAGAAGCTTTCTTT
>TRBV30|NA|NA|TRBJ1-2
CAWSPAHRDGYTF
TGTGCCTGGAGCCCAGCCCACAGGGACGGCTACACCTTC
>TRBV11-2|many|TRBD1|TRBJ1-1
CASSPTGGSEAFF
TGTGCCAGCAGCCCGACAGGGGGCTCGGAAGCTTTCTTT
>TRBV11-3|NA|NA|TRBJ2-2
CANGELTNTGELFF
TGTGCCAACGGGGAGCTGACGAACACCGGGGAGCTGTTTTTT
>TRBV6-1|NA|NA|TRBJ1-1
CASSVSVDTEAFF
TGTGCCAGCAGCGTCAGCGTGGACACTGAAGCTTTCTTT
>TRBV28|many|TRBD1|TRBJ1-2
CASSLRQGGVMYYGYTF
TGTGCCAGCAGTCTTAGACAGGGGGGAGTGATGTACTATGGCTACACCTTC
>TRBV20-1|many|TRBD2|TRBJ2-7
CSASERGGRYEQYF
TGCAGTGCTAGCGAGCGGGGGGGCCGCTACGAGCAGTACTTC
>TRBV28|many|NA|TRBJ2-7
CASTLGGQFSEQYF
TGTGCCAGCACCCTTGGAGGACAGTTCTCTGAGCAGTACTTC
>TRBV6-1|NA|TRBD2|TRBJ2-7
CASSEGRGIRGDSYEQYF
TGTGCCAGCAGTGAAGGACGAGGGATACGGGGGGACTCCTACGAGCAGTACTTC
>TRBV18|once|TRBD1|TRBJ2-1
CASSRGQGYEQFF
TGTGCCAGCTCGAGGGGACAGGGCTACGAGCAGTTCTTC
>TRBV13|many|NA|TRBJ2-7
CASSSGEWQYF
TGTGCCAGCAGCTCGGGGGAATGGCAGTACTTC
>TRBV20-1|many|NA|TRBJ2-5
CSATRQARDTQYF
TGCAGTGCCACCCGACAGGCGAGAGATACCCAGTACTTC
>TRBV5-1|many|NA|TRBJ2-7
CASSLEPGHEDEQYF
TGCGCCAGCAGCTTGGAACCGGGACATGAGGACGAGCAGTACTTC
>TRBV27|many|NA|TRBJ1-5
CASRLSGVSNQPQHF
TGTGCCAGCAGACTCTCGGGGGTAAGCAATCAGCCCCAGCATTTT
>TRBV5-1|NA|TRBD1|TRBJ2-7
CASSPWTGTYEQYF
TGCGCCAGCAGCCCATGGACAGGGACTTACGAGCAGTACTTC
>TRBV5-1|many|NA|TRBJ2-3
CASSLEGTDTQYF
TGCGCCAGCAGCTTGGAGGGGACAGATACGCAGTATTTT
>TRBV6-5|NA|NA|TRBJ1-1
CASSYLAGVEAFF
TGTGCCAGCAGTTACCTTGCCGGGGTTGAGGCTTTCTTT
>TRBV12-3/TRBV12-4|NA|NA|TRBJ1-4
CASRTGIGTNEKLFF
TGTGCCAGCAGAACAGGGATAGGAACTAATGAAAAACTGTTTTTT
>TRBV20-1|NA|TRBD1|TRBJ2-1
CSATTGGIYNEQFF
TGCAGTGCTACAACAGGGGGAATATACAATGAGCAGTTCTTC
>TRBV20-1|NA|TRBD1|TRBJ2-7
CSAFDRVEEQYF
TGCAGTGCTTTCGACAGGGTGGAAGAGCAGTACTTC
>TRBV28|few|TRBD2|TRBJ2-5
CASSQTAGGSETQYF
TGTGCCAGCAGTCAAACGGCGGGGGGCTCGGAGACCCAGTACTTC
>TRBV6-9|NA|TRBD1|TRBJ2-1
CASSSVSDRVGNEQFF
TGTGCCAGCAGTTCAGTTTCGGACAGGGTGGGAAATGAGCAGTTCTTC
>TRBV12-3/TRBV12-4|many|TRBD1|TRBJ1-5
CASSSHRGVSQPQHF
TGTGCCAGCAGTTCCCACAGGGGTGTGAGTCAGCCCCAGCATTTT
>TRBV24-1|NA|NA|TRBJ1-1
CATSDGPRAEAFF
TGTGCCACCAGTGATGGACCGAGGGCTGAAGCTTTCTTT
>TRBV9|many|NA|TRBJ1-6
CASSSRGSSYNSPLHF
TGTGCCAGCAGCTCCAGGGGCAGCTCCTATAATTCACCCCTCCACTTT
>TRBV5-6|NA|TRBD2|TRBJ2-5
CASSPPDRLARNF
TGTGCCAGCAGCCCCCCCGATAGACTAGCGCGTAACTTC
>TRBV29-1|few|TRBD1|TRBJ1-1
CSGIGTGGSRTEAFF
TGCAGCGGTATAGGGACAGGAGGAAGTAGGACTGAAGCTTTCTTT
>TRBV9|many|TRBD1|TRBJ1-1
CASSVEGWDRKNTEAFF
TGTGCCAGCAGCGTAGAAGGATGGGACAGGAAGAACACTGAAGCTTTCTTT
>TRBV5-1|many|NA|TRBJ1-6
CASSLGFQGRNSPLHF
TGCGCCAGCAGCTTGGGGTTCCAGGGTCGTAATTCACCCCTCCACTTT
>TRBV6-1|many|NA|TRBJ2-7
CASRPTRSSYEQYF
TGTGCCAGCAGACCGACACGGAGCTCCTACGAGCAGTACTTC
>TRBV10-3|NA|TRBD2|TRBJ2-4
CAPRREGAKNIQYF
TGTGCCCCAAGGAGGGAGGGGGCCAAAAACATTCAGTACTTC
>TRBV28|many|TRBD2|TRBJ2-1
CASLGLAGISYNEQFF
TGTGCCAGTTTAGGACTAGCGGGGATCTCCTACAATGAGCAGTTCTTC
>TRBV28|many|NA|TRBJ2-7
CASSRSGPLSYEQYF
TGTGCCAGCAGCCGATCGGGACCGCTCTCCTACGAGCAGTACTTC
>TRBV5-1|many|TRBD1|TRBJ1-3
CASSLEKTGSGNTIYF
TGCGCCAGCAGTCTCGAAAAGACAGGGTCTGGAAACACCATATATTTT
>TRBV11-2|many|NA|TRBJ2-5
CASSLDPETQYF
TGTGCCAGCAGCTTAGATCCGGAGACCCAGTACTTC
>TRBV6-9|many|NA|TRBJ1-5
CASSYGGGNQPQHF
TGTGCCAGCAGTTACGGAGGGGGCAATCAGCCCCAGCATTTT
>TRBV2|many|TRBD1|TRBJ2-5
CASGRDRAGETQYF
TGTGCCAGCGGAAGAGACAGGGCTGGGGAGACCCAGTACTTC
>TRBV28|many|NA|TRBJ2-7
CASSTAPQDSYEQYF
TGTGCCAGCAGTACAGCCCCACAGGACTCCTACGAGCAGTACTTC
>TRBV20-1|many|TRBD1|TRBJ1-4
CSAKWTGLKLFF
TGCAGTGCTAAATGGACAGGGCTAAAACTGTTTTTT
>TRBV5-1|few|TRBD1|TRBJ1-4
CASSLKPQGNVEKLFF
TGCGCCAGCAGCTTAAAACCACAGGGGAATGTCGAAAAACTGTTTTTT
>TRBV5-1|few|NA|TRBJ2-7
CASSFSRQSYEQYF
TGCGCCAGCAGCTTCTCTAGACAGTCCTACGAGCAGTACTTC
>TRBV27|few|TRBD1|TRBJ1-1
CASSLFGDRGAEAFF
TGTGCCAGCAGTTTGTTCGGGGACAGGGGCGCTGAAGCTTTCTTT
>TRBV12-3/TRBV12-4|NA|TRBD2|TRBJ2-5
CASSFKSLGLAGAPQETQYF
TGTGCCAGCAGTTTCAAGTCCTTGGGACTAGCGGGGGCCCCCCAAGAGACCCAGTACTTC
>TRBV18|many|NA|TRBJ1-1
CASSHSGQGTEAFF
TGTGCCAGCTCACATTCGGGTCAGGGCACTGAAGCTTTCTTT
>TRBV7-3|many|NA|TRBJ2-1
CASSLGDTVYNEQFF
TGTGCCAGCAGCTTAGGGGATACGGTCTACAATGAGCAGTTCTTC
>TRBV2|many|TRBD2|TRBJ2-7
CASSEGLAGNLYEQYF
TGTGCCAGCAGTGAAGGACTAGCGGGGAACCTCTACGAGCAGTACTTC
>TRBV20-1|many|NA|TRBJ1-5
CSARDRQVQPQHF
TGCAGTGCTAGAGACCGACAGGTTCAGCCCCAGCATTTT
>TRBV27|many|NA|TRBJ2-7
CASSLSTGIHEQYF
TGTGCCAGCAGTTTATCTACAGGGATCCACGAGCAGTACTTC